This T cell receptor (beta chain) was identified in a study of T cell repertoires in cytomegalovirus infection. Study-wide background: Through public TCR beta signatures, both CMV infection and matching HLA type were indicated.

TCRdb re-derived calls from the reads in MiXCR, one entry per CDR3 protein. The sample lists 650,000 to 900,000 distinct CDR3 sequences, 25% to 35% seen once, with 10% to 15% in the top ten. Comments on this clonotype: As yet, its antigen is unknown. At one end the junction does not follow the germline gene, possibly because of a read error.

Germline V gene lookup returns CDR1 MRHNA and CDR2 SNTAGT. The CDR3 contains 11 residues. Study-level findings and limits: Using cumulative public TCR beta family frequency, the authors identified those who carried CMV together with the relevant HLA. The ex vivo response was dominated by HLA-C-restricted CMV-specific TCR beta clonotypes.

This receptor was obtained from a human donor in good health (CMV status not recorded). Some clones in this sample may be carry-over from other donors' samples. The rearrangement joins TRBV6-4 to TRBJ1-3; D possibly corresponds to TRBD1 (5 bases). Sequenced here: cultured CD8+ T cells from PBMCs, sampled from culture after CMV antigen stimulation. The DNA of the CDR3 is TGTGCCCGCAGTGACGGGGGGACCATATATTTT. Translating it yields CARSDGGTIYF.